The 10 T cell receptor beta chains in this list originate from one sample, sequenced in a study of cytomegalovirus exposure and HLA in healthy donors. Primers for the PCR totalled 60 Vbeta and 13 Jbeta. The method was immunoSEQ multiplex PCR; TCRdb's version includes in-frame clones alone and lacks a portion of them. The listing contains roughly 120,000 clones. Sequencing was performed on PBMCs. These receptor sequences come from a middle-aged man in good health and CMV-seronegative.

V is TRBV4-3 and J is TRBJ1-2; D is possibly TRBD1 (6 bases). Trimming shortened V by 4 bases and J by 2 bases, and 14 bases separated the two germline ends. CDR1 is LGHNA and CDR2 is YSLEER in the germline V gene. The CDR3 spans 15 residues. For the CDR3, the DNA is TGCGCCAGCAGCCTCCCGGAGGGGGGGAACTATGGCTACACCTTC. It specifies CASSLPEGGNYGYTF.

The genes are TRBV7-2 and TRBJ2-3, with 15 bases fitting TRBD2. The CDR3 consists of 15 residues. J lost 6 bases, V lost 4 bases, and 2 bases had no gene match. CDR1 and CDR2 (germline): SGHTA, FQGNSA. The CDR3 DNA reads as TGTGCCAGCAGCTCCGGACTAGCGGGAGGGGATACGCAGTATTTT. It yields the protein CASSSGLAGGDTQYF.

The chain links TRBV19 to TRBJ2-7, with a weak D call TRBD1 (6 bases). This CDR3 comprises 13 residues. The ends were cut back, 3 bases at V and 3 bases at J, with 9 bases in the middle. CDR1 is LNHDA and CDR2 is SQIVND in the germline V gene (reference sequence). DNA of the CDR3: TGTGCCAGTAGTATTTCGACAGGCTACGAGCAGTACTTC. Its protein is CASSISTGYEQYF.

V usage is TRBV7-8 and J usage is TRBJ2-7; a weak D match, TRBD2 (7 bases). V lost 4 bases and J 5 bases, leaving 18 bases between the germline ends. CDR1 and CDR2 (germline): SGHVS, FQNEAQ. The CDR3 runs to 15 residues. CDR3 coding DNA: TGTGCCAGCAGCTACGCGGGGGCGGGAGTGGACGAGCAGTACTTC. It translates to CASSYAGAGVDEQYF.

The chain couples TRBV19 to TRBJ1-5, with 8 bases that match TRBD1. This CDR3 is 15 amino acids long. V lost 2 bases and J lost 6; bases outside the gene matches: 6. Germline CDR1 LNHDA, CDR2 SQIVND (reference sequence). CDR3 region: CASSIHRGNSQPQHF. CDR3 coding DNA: TGTGCCAGTAGTATACACAGGGGGAATAGTCAGCCCCAGCATTTT.

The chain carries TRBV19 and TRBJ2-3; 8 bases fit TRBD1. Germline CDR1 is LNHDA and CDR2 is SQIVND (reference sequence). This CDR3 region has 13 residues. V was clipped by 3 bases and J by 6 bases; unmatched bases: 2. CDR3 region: CASSIRGQDTQYF. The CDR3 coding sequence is TGTGCCAGTAGTATCAGGGGGCAGGATACGCAGTATTTT.

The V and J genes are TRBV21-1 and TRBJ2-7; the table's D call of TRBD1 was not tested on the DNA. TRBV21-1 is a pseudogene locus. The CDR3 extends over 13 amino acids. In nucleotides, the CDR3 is TGTGCCAGCAGCACTCGGTCGATTGGGGCGCAGTACTTC. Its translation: CASSTRSIGAQYF.

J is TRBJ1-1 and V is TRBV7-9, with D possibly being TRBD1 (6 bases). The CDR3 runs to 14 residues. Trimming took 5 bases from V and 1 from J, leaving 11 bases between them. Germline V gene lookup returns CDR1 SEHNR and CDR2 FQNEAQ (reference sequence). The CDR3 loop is CASSADSENTEAFF. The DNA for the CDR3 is TGTGCCAGCAGCGCGGACAGCGAGAACACTGAAGCTTTCTTT.

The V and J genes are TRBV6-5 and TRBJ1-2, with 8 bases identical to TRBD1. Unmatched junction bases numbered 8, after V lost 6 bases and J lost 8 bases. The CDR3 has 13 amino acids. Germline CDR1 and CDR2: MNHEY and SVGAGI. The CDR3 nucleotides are TGTGCCAGCAGGACAGGGGACGTAGGAGGCTACACCTTC. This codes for CASRTGDVGGYTF.

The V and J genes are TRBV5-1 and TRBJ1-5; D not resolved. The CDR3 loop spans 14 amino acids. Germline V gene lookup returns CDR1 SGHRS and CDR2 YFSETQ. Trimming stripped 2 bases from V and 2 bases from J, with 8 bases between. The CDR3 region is CASSFEGGNQPQHF. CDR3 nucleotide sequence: TGCGCCAGCAGCTTTGAAGGAGGCAATCAGCCCCAGCATTTT. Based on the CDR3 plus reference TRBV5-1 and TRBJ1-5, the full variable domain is KAGVTQTPRYLIKTRGQQVTLSCSPISGHRSVSWYQQTPGQGLQFLFEYFSETQRNKGNFPGRFSGRQFSNSRSEMNVSTLELGDSALYLCASSFEGGNQPQHFGDGTRLSIL.